The sample holds one count of the clone carrying this T cell receptor beta chain. The J segment lost 4 bases and the V segment lost 5 bases, leaving 15 bases of the junction unmatched. The germline V gene encodes CDR1 SGHVS and CDR2 FQNEAQ. CDR3 length equals 17 residues. This entry belongs to a study of metastatic and nonmetastatic thyroid tumors. Thyroid surgery had not been preceded by any treatment in any patient. Original data processing: A papillary thyroid cancer distant-metastasis classifier was built from CDR3 differences across clinicopathological groups. TCRdb re-clonotyped the PCR reads through MiXCR. The V and J calls were determined by TCRdb, not by the authors. The table lists 46,000 or so clones, approximately 15% of them singletons.

The source is a female donor with papillary thyroid cancer or a benign thyroid nodule (not recorded which). Some clones in this sample may be carry-over from other donors' samples. The chain links TRBV7-8 to TRBJ2-7; 9 nucleotides align to TRBD2. The sequencing sample was made of blood. CDR3 in amino acids: CASSRSTGLAGGYEQYF. The CDR3 DNA reads TGTGCCAGCAGCCGCTCTACGGGCCTGGCGGGAGGGTACGAGCAGTACTTC.